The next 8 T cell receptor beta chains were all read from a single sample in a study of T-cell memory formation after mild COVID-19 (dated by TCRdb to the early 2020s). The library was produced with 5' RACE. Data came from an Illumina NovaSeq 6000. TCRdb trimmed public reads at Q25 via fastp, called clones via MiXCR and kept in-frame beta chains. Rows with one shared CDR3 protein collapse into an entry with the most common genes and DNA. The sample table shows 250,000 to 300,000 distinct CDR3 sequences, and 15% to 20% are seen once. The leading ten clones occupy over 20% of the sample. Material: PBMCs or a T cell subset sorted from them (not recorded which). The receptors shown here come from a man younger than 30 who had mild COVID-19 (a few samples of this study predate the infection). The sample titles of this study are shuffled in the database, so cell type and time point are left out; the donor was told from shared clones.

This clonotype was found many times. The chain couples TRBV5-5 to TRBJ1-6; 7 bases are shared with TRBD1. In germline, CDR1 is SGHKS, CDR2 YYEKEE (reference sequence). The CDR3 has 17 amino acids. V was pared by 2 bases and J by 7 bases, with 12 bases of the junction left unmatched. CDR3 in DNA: TGTGCCAGCAGCTTCGGATTCGACAGGGTGATGAATTCACCCCTCCACTTT. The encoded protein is CASSFGFDRVMNSPLHF. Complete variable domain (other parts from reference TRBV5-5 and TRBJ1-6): DAGVTQSPTHLIKTRGQQVTLRCSPISGHKSVSWYQQVLGQGPQFIFQYYEKEERGRGNFPDRFSARQFPNYSSELNVNALLLGDSALYLCASSFGFDRVMNSPLHFGNGTRLTVT.

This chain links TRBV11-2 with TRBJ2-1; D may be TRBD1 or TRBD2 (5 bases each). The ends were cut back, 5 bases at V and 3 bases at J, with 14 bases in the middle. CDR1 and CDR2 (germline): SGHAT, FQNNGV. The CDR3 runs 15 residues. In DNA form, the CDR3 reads TGTGCCAGCAGCCCCCGACGGGGCCTCTACAATGAGCAGTTCTTC. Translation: CASSPRRGLYNEQFF.

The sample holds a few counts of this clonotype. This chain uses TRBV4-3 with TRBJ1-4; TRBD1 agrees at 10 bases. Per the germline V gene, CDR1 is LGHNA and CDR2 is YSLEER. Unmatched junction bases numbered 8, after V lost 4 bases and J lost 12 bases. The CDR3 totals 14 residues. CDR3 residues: CASSPGQGVVELFF. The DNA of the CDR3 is TGCGCCAGCAGCCCCGGACAGGGGGTGGTTGAACTGTTTTTT.

CDR3 sequence: CASNAFGTDTGELFF. The CDR3 DNA reads as TGTGCCAGCAACGCCTTCGGGACAGACACCGGGGAGCTGTTTTTT. The V call is TRBV11-2, the J call TRBJ2-2, with TRBD1 matching 7 bases. V lost 7 bases, J lost 3 bases, and 8 bases stayed unmatched. The germline gives CDR1 SGHAT, CDR2 FQNNGV. The CDR3 extends over 15 amino acids.

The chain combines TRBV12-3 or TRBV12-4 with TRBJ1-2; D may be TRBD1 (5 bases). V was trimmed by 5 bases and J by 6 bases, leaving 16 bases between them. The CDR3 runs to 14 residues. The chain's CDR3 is CASSPRGIQDGYTF. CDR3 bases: TGTGCCAGCAGTCCCCGTGGGATACAGGATGGCTACACCTTC.

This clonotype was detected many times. DNA of the CDR3: TGCGCCAGCAGCCAAGATCGGACAGGGGGCGCGGATACGCAGTATTTT. Amino acid sequence: CASSQDRTGGADTQYF. The chain joins TRBV4-3 to TRBJ2-3, with 11 bases fitting TRBD1. Looked up from germline, CDR1 is LGHNA and CDR2 is YSLEER. This CDR3 contains 16 residues. The junction had 5 bases not matched to a gene; V was cut back by 0 bases and J by 6 bases.

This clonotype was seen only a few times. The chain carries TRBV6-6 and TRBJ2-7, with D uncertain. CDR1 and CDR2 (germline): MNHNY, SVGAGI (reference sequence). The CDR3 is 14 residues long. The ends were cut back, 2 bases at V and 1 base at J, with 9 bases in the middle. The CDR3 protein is CASSYPEASYEQYF. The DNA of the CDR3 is TGTGCCAGCAGTTACCCAGAGGCATCCTACGAGCAGTACTTC.

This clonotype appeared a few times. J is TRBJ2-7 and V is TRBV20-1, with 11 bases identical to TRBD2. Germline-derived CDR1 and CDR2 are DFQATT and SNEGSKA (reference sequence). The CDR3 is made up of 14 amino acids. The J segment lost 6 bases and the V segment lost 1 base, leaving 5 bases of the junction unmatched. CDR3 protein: CSARVSGGASEQYF. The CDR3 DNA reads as TGCAGTGCTAGAGTTAGCGGGGGGGCCAGCGAGCAGTACTTC.